The next 9 T cell receptor beta chains were all read from a single sample in a study of T cells in Graves' hyperthyroidism and ophthalmopathy. Researchers amplified the TCR beta CDR3 regions from RNA transcripts. The HTBI primer set drove a first-round RT-PCR of the TCR CDR3. TCRdb used MiXCR to reprocess the multiplex PCR reads, holding one entry per CDR3 protein. Found here are around 350,000 distinct CDR3 sequences, about a fifth of them singletons; the top ten hold about 3.7%. Input material: blood. The receptors shown here come from a young woman with Graves' hyperthyroidism.

There are many counts of this clonotype. The rearrangement joins TRBV6-1 to TRBJ1-1; possibly TRBD1 for D (6 bases). Trimming left V 7 bases short and J 3 bases short, with 18 bases between. This CDR3 has 15 residues. The germline CDR1 and CDR2 sequences are MNHNS and SASEGT. The CDR3 region is CASTQGRAAYTEAFF. CDR3 in DNA: TGTGCCAGCACCCAGGGGAGGGCGGCGTACACTGAAGCTTTCTTT.

The sample holds many counts of this clonotype. A clone one base away is much larger, so this may be a read error. The CDR3 bases are TGTGCCAGCAATGAAGGCCATGGCTACACCTTC. It specifies CASNEGHGYTF. This sequence joins TRBV6-1 and TRBJ1-2; no definite D call. The CDR3 is 11 amino acids. The germline V gene encodes CDR1 MNHNS and CDR2 SASEGT.

This clonotype was seen at least ten times. The chain is built from TRBV28 and TRBJ1-5; possibly TRBD1 for D (6 bases). Trimming shortened V by 4 bases and J by 7 bases, and 17 bases separated the two germline ends. CDR3 length: 15 amino acids. Germline lookup yields CDR1 MDHEN and CDR2 SYDVKM. CDR3 coding DNA: TGTGCCAGCAGTTCCCCTACAGGGTCAACCCAGCCCCAGCATTTT. Translation gives CASSSPTGSTQPQHF.

The sample holds many counts of this clonotype. The V call is TRBV4-1, the J call TRBJ2-7; 7 positions match TRBD2. J was trimmed by 6 bases and V by 3 bases; bases with no gene match: 14. The V gene's germline CDR1 is MGHRA and CDR2 YSYEKL. The CDR3 consists of 16 residues. The DNA of the CDR3 is TGCGCCAGCAGCCATCGACTAGCTGATGGTATGGGCGAGCAGTACTTC. Translating gives CASSHRLADGMGEQYF.

This clonotype has a count of ten or more. The chain uses TRBV28 and TRBJ2-7, with no clear D. From germline, CDR1 is MDHEN and CDR2 SYDVKM. V gave up 1 base and J gave up 5 bases, with 15 bases separating them. The CDR3 has 15 residues. CDR3 sequence: CASSLFRVGSNEQYF. CDR3 DNA sequence: TGTGCCAGCAGTTTATTTCGTGTGGGATCCAACGAGCAGTACTTC.

The table lists this clonotype with many counts. This rearrangement joins TRBV3-1 to TRBJ1-1, with unresolved D. The germline V gene has CDR1 LGHDT and CDR2 YNNKEL (reference sequence). Trimming pared 5 bases from V and 0 bases from J, leaving 10 bases between. The CDR3 has 14 residues. DNA for the CDR3: TGTGCCAGCAGCTCTCGGACCGTGAACACTGAAGCTTTCTTT. The encoded protein is CASSSRTVNTEAFF.

This clonotype came up a few times. The rearrangement joins TRBV12-3 or TRBV12-4 to TRBJ1-3; a possible D gene is TRBD1 (5 bases). The CDR3 covers 17 residues. V was pared by 5 bases and J by 0 bases, with 17 bases between. CDR3: CASSPPGRFYSGNTIYF. The CDR3 nucleotides are TGTGCCAGCAGTCCGCCAGGGAGGTTCTACTCTGGAAACACCATATATTTT.

This clonotype was detected ten times or more. This may come from a read error, since a much larger clone is one base off. This chain links TRBV11-2 with TRBJ2-4, with D possibly TRBD1 on 6 matching bases. In germline, CDR1 is SGHAT, CDR2 FQNNGV. CDR3 length equals 16 residues. CDR3 sequence: CASSLVTRGGTNIKYF. The CDR3 DNA reads TGTGCCAGCAGCTTAGTGACCAGAGGGGGAACGAACATTAAGTACTTC. Using reference TRBV11-2 and TRBJ2-4 for the parts outside the CDR3, the full variable domain is EAGVAQSPRYKIIEKRQSVAFWCNPISGHATLYWYQQILGQGPKLLIQFQNNGVVDDSQLPKDRFSAERLKGVDSTLKIQPAKLEDSAVYLCASSLVTRGGTNIKYFGAGTRLSVL.

Ten or more counts support this clonotype. The chain carries TRBV20-1 and TRBJ1-2; D gene uncertain. The CDR3 is 14 residues long. The V gene's germline CDR1 is DFQATT and CDR2 SNEGSKA (reference sequence). The V and J ends lost 2 bases and 6 bases respectively, with 16 bases between them. The chain's CDR3 is CSARSGDGMDGYTF. CDR3 coding DNA: TGCAGTGCTAGATCGGGAGATGGCATGGATGGCTACACCTTC.